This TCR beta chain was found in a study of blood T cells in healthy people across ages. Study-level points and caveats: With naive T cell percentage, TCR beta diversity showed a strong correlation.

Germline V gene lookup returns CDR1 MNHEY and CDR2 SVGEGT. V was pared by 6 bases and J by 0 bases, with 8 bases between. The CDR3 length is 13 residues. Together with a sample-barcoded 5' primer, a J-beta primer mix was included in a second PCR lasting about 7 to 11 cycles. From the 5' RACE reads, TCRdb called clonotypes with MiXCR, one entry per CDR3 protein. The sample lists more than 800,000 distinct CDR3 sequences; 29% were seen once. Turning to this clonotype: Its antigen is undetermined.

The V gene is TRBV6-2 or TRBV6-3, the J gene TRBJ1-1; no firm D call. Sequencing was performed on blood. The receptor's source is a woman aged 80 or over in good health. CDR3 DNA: TGTGCCAGCAGGAACGAAATGAACACTGAAGCTTTCTTT. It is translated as CASRNEMNTEAFF.